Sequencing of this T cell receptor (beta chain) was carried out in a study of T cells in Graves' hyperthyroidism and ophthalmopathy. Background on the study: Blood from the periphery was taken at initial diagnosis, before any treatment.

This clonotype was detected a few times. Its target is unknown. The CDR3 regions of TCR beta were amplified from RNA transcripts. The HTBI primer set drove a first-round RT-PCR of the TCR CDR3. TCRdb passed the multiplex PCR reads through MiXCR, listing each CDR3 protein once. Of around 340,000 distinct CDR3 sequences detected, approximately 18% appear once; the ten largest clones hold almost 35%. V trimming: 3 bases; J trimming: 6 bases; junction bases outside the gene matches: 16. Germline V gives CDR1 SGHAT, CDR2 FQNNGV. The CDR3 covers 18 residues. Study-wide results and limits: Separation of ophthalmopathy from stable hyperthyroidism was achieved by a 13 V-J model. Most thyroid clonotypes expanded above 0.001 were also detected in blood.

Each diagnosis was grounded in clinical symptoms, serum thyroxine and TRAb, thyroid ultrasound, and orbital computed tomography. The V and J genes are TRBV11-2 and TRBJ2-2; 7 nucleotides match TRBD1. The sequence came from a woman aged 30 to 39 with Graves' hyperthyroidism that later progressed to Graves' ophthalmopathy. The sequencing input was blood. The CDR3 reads CASSFRGNRGFFAGELFF. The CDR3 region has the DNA TGTGCCAGCAGCTTTCGGGGCAACAGGGGATTTTTCGCCGGGGAGCTGTTTTTT.